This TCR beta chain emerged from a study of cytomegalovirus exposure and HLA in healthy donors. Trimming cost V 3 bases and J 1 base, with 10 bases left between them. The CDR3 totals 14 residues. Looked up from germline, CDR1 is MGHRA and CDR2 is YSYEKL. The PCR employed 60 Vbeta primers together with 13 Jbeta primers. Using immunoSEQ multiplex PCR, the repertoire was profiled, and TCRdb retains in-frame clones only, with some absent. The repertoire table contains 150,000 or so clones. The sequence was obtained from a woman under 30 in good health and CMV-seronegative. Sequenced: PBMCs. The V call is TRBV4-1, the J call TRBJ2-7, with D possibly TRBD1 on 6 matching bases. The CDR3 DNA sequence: TGCGCCAGCAGCCATGAACAGGGTTCCTACGAGCAGTACTTC. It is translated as CASSHEQGSYEQYF.